This TCR beta chain emerged from a study of T cell responses to AZD1222 COVID-19 vaccine (TCRdb year 2021). For the wider study: Because spike-specific TCR depth and breadth did not differ between the two schedules, AZD1222 recipients who got a second dose at roughly 4 weeks were pooled with those who got a second dose at roughly 12 weeks. A total of 233 trial participants underwent TCR sequencing, of whom nearly 210 received two doses of AZD1222 and about 25 received two doses of the MenACWY control vaccine. Trial participants were enrolled into age subgroups of 18-55, 56-69 and 70-plus years, which contained 148, 28 and 57 TCR-sequenced participants, respectively.

About this clone itself: It lacks a known antigen. No clone much larger than this one lies a single base away; base qualities are absent.

General findings and caveats noted by the study authors: CD4 TCRs associated with the vaccine covered the entire spike protein, and the dominant responses were in regions 160-218 and 743-854. Reportedly, almost half of the unique spike-specific TCRs recognized epitopes lying outside the regions that are mutated in the B.1.351 and B.1.1.7 variants. Conclusions about previously exposed vaccinees are limited because only six or seven AZD1222 recipients were SARS-CoV-2 seropositive at baseline. Participants were mostly white British, with more females than males. The authors suggested clonal diversity may have been underestimated. After two AZD1222 doses, spike-specific TCR breadth and depth were significantly higher than at day 0 and than in MenACWY recipients. The 56-69-year group was small, and its depth increase did not reach significance, likely because of low power. No day 14 peak-response samples were available, so repertoires were characterized only after the peak T cell response.

Counted from cysteine to phenylalanine, this CDR3 has 13 amino acids. Of all the DNA, just the CDR3 is kept, 39 bases in frame from base 1. V and J are truncated by 0 bases and 3 bases respectively, leaving an intervening sequence of 6 bases. CDR1 and CDR2 are drawn from the germline V gene: SGHRS, YFSETQ. The CDR3 regions of human TCRbeta chains were analyzed by immunosequencing. Regarding the original processing steps: Repertoire TCRs were checked for matches against a reference library of SARS-CoV-2-specific TCRs that had been generated using the MIRA antigen-specificity platform. Breadth meant the fraction of unique TCRs that were SARS-CoV-2-associated, whereas depth meant the fraction of total T cells that were SARS-CoV-2-associated. Each spike-specific TCR was assigned to its reactive spike region and to a CD4 or CD8 class using the MIRA data. Log10-transformed breadth and depth values were compared by one-way ANOVA with Sidak's multiple comparisons tests. In TCRdb, the immuneACCESS table is reduced to in-frame sequences with V and J assigned. These tables do not hold every clone; where another copy was compared, an unresolved V gene accounts for under half, and the others remain unexplained. V, J and clone size are those of that table, while D and trimming were read from the DNA. Present in this sample are some 120,000 clones, more than 85% of which were seen just once. The ten largest clones represent 6% to 8% of the sample.

The time point tag for this specimen amounts to: baseline before first vaccination. Vaccinee samples were obtained from the UK trials COV001 and COV002, which included a single-blind randomized controlled phase 2/3 trial of AZD1222 (ChAdOx1 nCoV-19) in healthy adults. For TCRbeta chain sequencing, PBMC samples were collected from trial participants at day 0 and at day 28 after the second dose. This sequence originates from an adult in good health. Material: peripheral blood, obtained on day 0 of AZD1222 vaccination. This chain is built from TRBV5-1 and TRBJ1-1; the D gene cannot be resolved reliably. The DNA is TGCGCCAGCAGCTTGGCCCCTTACACTGAAGCTTTCTTT. This yields the protein CASSLAPYTEAFF.